Below are 22 T cell receptor beta chains sequenced from a single sample in a study of blood T cell repertoires in COVID-19. The method was immunoSEQ multiplex PCR; TCRdb's version includes in-frame clones alone and lacks a portion of them. This table has roughly 500,000 clones, more than 75% appearing once. Sequencing input: PBMCs or T cells enriched from blood (not recorded which). Source of these receptors: a woman aged 40-49 years who had recovered from COVID-19.

This clone is a singleton in its sample. The rearrangement links TRBV14 to TRBJ2-5, with 14 bases fitting TRBD2. Losses at the gene ends were 4 bases for V and 5 bases for J; bases not matched to a gene: 9. The length of the CDR3 is 17 residues. CDR1 is SGHDN, CDR2 FVKESK, per germline. The CDR3 DNA reads TGTGCCAGCAGCCCCAGGACTAGCGGGAGGCCGGGTGAGACCCAGTACTTC. This encodes CASSPRTSGRPGETQYF. Complete variable domain (other parts from reference TRBV14 and TRBJ2-5): EAGVTQFPSHSVIEKGQTVTLRCDPISGHDNLYWYRRVMGKEIKFLLHFVKESKQDESGMPNNRFLAERTGGTYSTLKVQPAELEDSGVYFCASSPRTSGRPGETQYFGPGTRLLVL.

This clone has only one observation. V and J are TRBV6-1 and TRBJ2-2; 7 bases are shared with TRBD1. CDR3 length equals 15 residues. Germline V gives CDR1 MNHNS, CDR2 SASEGT. Trimming took 2 bases from V and 3 from J; bases not matched to a gene: 3. In DNA, the CDR3 is TGTGCCAGCAGTGAAAGGGGGCGCGACACCGGGGAGCTGTTTTTT. Translating gives CASSERGRDTGELFF.

J is TRBJ2-7 and V is TRBV4-3; tentatively, D is TRBD1 (5 bases). Trimming stripped 0 bases from V and 4 bases from J, with 10 bases between. The germline CDR1 and CDR2 sequences are LGHNA and YSLEER. This CDR3 is built from 14 residues. Written as DNA, the CDR3 is TGCGCCAGCAGCCAAGATATAGGGGAATACGAGCAGTACTTC. It encodes CASSQDIGEYEQYF.

The chain couples TRBV5-1 to TRBJ2-4, with TRBD1 matching 9 bases. The CDR3 loop spans 16 amino acids. Germline loops: CDR1 SGHRS, CDR2 YFSETQ. V lost 0 bases, J lost 0 bases, and 1 base stayed unmatched. The CDR3 DNA reads TGCGCCAGCAGCTTGGACAGGGGGCTAGCCAAAAACATTCAGTACTTC. Translation gives CASSLDRGLAKNIQYF.

The gene calls are TRBV7-2 and TRBJ1-1, with D possibly matching TRBD1 (5 bases). Germline loops: CDR1 SGHTA, CDR2 FQGNSA. The V end lost 7 bases, the J end lost 7 bases, and 19 bases lay between the germline ends. CDR3 size: 14 residues. The CDR3 sequence: CASNGPPPGGEAFF. The CDR3 DNA sequence: TGTGCCAGCAATGGACCGCCCCCCGGGGGTGAAGCTTTCTTT.

The count of this clone is one. This rearrangement joins TRBV29-1 to TRBJ1-1, with 7 bases that match TRBD1. The length of the CDR3 is 11 residues. V was pared by 7 bases and J by 4 bases, with 3 bases of the junction left unmatched. Germline V CDR1 and CDR2: SQVTM, ANQGSEA. This CDR3 reads CSATGVTEAFF. The CDR3 DNA reads as TGCAGCGCCACAGGGGTCACTGAAGCTTTCTTT.

Points on this clone: This likely reflects a read error, since a far larger clone is one base away. The chain combines TRBV5-1 with TRBJ2-3, with 11 bases fitting TRBD2. The germline CDR1 and CDR2 sequences are SGHRS and YFSETQ. J was trimmed by 2 bases and V by 3 bases; bases with no gene match: 2. The CDR3 is 15 residues long. The CDR3 loop reads CASSSGLADTDTQYF. CDR3 sequence (DNA): TGCGCCAGCAGCTCGGGACTAGCGGACACAGATACGCAGTATTTT.

This chain uses TRBV6-1 with TRBJ2-7, with a tentative D call TRBD2 (6 bases). V lost 2 bases, J lost 3 bases, and 14 bases lay in between. The germline gives CDR1 MNHNS, CDR2 SASEGT. This CDR3 spans 15 amino acids. The DNA of the CDR3 is TGTGCCAGCAGTGAAAGTGCGGGGCACTACTACGAGCAGTACTTC. Translating gives CASSESAGHYYEQYF.

This sequence joins TRBV27 and TRBJ2-5; 14 nucleotides align to TRBD2. This CDR3 spans 16 amino acids. Germline V CDR1 and CDR2: MNHEY, SMNVEV (reference sequence). V was pared by 4 bases and J by 5 bases, with 6 bases of the junction left unmatched. The CDR3 is CASSSGTSGSTETQYF. In nucleotides, the CDR3 is TGTGCCAGCAGTTCGGGGACTAGCGGGAGTACGGAGACCCAGTACTTC.

The rearrangement joins TRBV21-1 to TRBJ1-2. TRBV21-1 represents a pseudogene. The CDR3 has 15 amino acids. As DNA, the CDR3 is TGTGCCAGCAGCCCAAAAGCGGGAGGGAAGTATGGCTACACCTTC. Its translation: CASSPKAGGKYGYTF.

Concerning this clone itself: The same CDR3 is also encoded by other DNA sequences in this sample. In nucleotides, the CDR3 is TGTGCCAGCAGTTACTCTAGAGGGAGCGGCTACACCTTC. The encoded protein is CASSYSRGSGYTF. The chain combines TRBV6-5 with TRBJ1-2; D not resolved. Trimming left V 0 bases short and J 8 bases short, with 10 bases between. Germline V gene data show CDR1 as MNHEY and CDR2 as SVGAGI. CDR3 length equals 13 residues.

The V call is TRBV7-2, the J call TRBJ2-2, with D uncertain. The CDR3 runs 15 residues. Deletions cut 4 bases from V and 2 bases from J, with 11 bases between. Germline V lookup: CDR1 SGHTA, CDR2 FQGNSA. The CDR3 spells CASSSATLNTGELFF. CDR3 DNA sequence: TGTGCCAGCAGCTCCGCGACTCTAAACACCGGGGAGCTGTTTTTT.

The V and J genes are TRBV11-2 and TRBJ2-7, with D unclear. V lost 5 bases to trimming and J lost 9 bases, with 14 bases between them. The germline V gene encodes CDR1 SGHAT and CDR2 FQNNGV. The CDR3 consists of 12 residues. In nucleotides, the CDR3 is TGTGCCAGCAGCCCTCCCCTTATCGGGCAGTACTTC. It codes for CASSPPLIGQYF.

In this sample, this clone turned up a few times. J is TRBJ2-2 and V is TRBV11-3; the D gene is possibly TRBD1 (5 bases). CDR1 and CDR2 (germline): SGHNT, YENEEA. The V end lost 4 bases, the J end lost 1 base, and 7 bases lay between the germline ends. This CDR3 comprises 14 residues. As DNA, the CDR3 is TGTGCCAGCAGCTCCGACAGGAACACCGGGGAGCTGTTTTTT. Amino acids: CASSSDRNTGELFF. The complete variable domain, with remaining parts taken from reference TRBV11-3 and TRBJ2-2, reads EAGVVQSPRYKIIEKKQPVAFWCNPISGHNTLYWYLQNLGQGPELLIRYENEEAVDDSQLPKDRFSAERLKGVDSTLKIQPAELGDSAVYLCASSSDRNTGELFFGEGSRLTVL.

The chain is built from TRBV12-3 or TRBV12-4 and TRBJ2-7; TRBD1 agrees at 7 bases. CDR3 length: 13 amino acids. Trimming cost V 3 bases and J 6 bases; bases outside gene matches: 5. CDR3 sequence: CASSFRQGGEQYF. DNA of the CDR3: TGTGCCAGCAGTTTCCGACAGGGTGGCGAGCAGTACTTC.

This clone was found once. The CDR3 reads CASSLFLGERGYNEQFF. The DNA for the CDR3 is TGTGCCAGCAGCTTATTTCTTGGTGAAAGGGGCTACAATGAGCAGTTCTTC. The V and J genes are TRBV7-2 and TRBJ2-1; possible D gene TRBD1, 5 bases. The CDR3 has 17 amino acids. The V and J ends lost 2 bases and 3 bases respectively, with 17 bases between them. Germline loops: CDR1 SGHTA, CDR2 FQGNSA. The entire variable domain, with the rest obtained from reference TRBV7-2 and TRBJ2-1, is as follows: GAGVSQSPSNKVTEKGKDVELRCDPISGHTALYWYRQSLGQGLEFLIYFQGNSAPDKSGLPSDRFSAERTGGSVSTLTIQRTQQEDSAVYLCASSLFLGERGYNEQFFGPGTRLTVL.

The chain has TRBV30 and TRBJ1-2; no definite D call. This CDR3 contains 13 residues. Germline V gene sequence: CDR1 GTSNPN, CDR2 SVGIG (reference sequence). V lost 0 bases and J 7 bases, leaving 12 bases between the germline ends. The CDR3 bases are TGTGCCTGGAGTGTACAAAGCGGTTCTGGCTACACCTTC. Its protein product is CAWSVQSGSGYTF.

The rearrangement links TRBV2 to TRBJ1-1; the D gene is possibly TRBD1 (6 bases). Germline lookup yields CDR1 SNHLY and CDR2 FYNNEI. V shed 8 bases and J shed 1 base, with 20 bases lying between them. This CDR3 is built from 16 residues. CDR3 protein: CASSVLETGQNTEAFF. CDR3 sequence (DNA): TGTGCCAGCTCAGTCCTAGAGACAGGACAGAACACTGAAGCTTTCTTT.

The CDR3 region is CASSPLVRTATDTQYF. In DNA, the CDR3 is TGCGCCAGCAGTCCTCTAGTAAGGACAGCCACAGATACGCAGTATTTT. The chain combines TRBV23-1 with TRBJ2-3; D is perhaps TRBD1 (6 bases). TRBV23-1 is designated an ORF whose function remains uncertain. The CDR3 consists of 16 residues. Deletions cut 4 bases from V and 2 bases from J, with 16 bases between.

This chain joins TRBV15 and TRBJ2-1; 9 bases line up with TRBD2. V was clipped by 0 bases and J by 2 bases; unmatched bases: 2. Germline V gene lookup returns CDR1 LNHNV and CDR2 YYDKDF (reference sequence). The CDR3 is 16 amino acids. The CDR3 DNA follows: TGTGCCACCAGCAGAGATCGACTAGCGGCCTACAATGAGCAGTTCTTC. Its translation: CATSRDRLAAYNEQFF. Using reference TRBV15 and TRBJ2-1 for the parts outside the CDR3, the full variable domain is DAMVIQNPRYQVTQFGKPVTLSCSQTLNHNVMYWYQQKSSQAPKLLFHYYDKDFNNEADTPDNFQSRRPNTSFCFLDIRSPGLGDTAMYLCATSRDRLAAYNEQFFGPGTRLTVL.

V usage is TRBV7-6 and J usage is TRBJ1-2; D unclear. This CDR3 contains 11 residues. Germline CDR1 and CDR2: SGHVS and FNYEAQ. Trimming removed 5 bases at V and 3 bases at J, with 4 bases between. CDR3: CASSPDYGYTF. CDR3 coding DNA: TGTGCCAGCAGCCCGGACTATGGCTACACCTTC.

V is TRBV6-5 and J is TRBJ2-1; TRBD1 matches at 7 bases. The germline V gene has CDR1 MNHEY and CDR2 SVGAGI. The CDR3 runs to 15 residues. V shed 4 bases and J 4 bases; nucleotides not matched to a gene: 7. The CDR3 is CASSSTGQAYNEQFF. DNA of the CDR3: TGTGCCAGCAGTTCCACCGGACAGGCATACAATGAGCAGTTCTTC.